The clone carrying this TCR beta chain was seen only a few times. Its antigen is as yet unknown. These data come from a study of T cell repertoires in cytomegalovirus infection. MiXCR was run by TCRdb on the reads, yielding one entry per CDR3 protein. The sample includes around 750,000 distinct CDR3 sequences, around a third of them seen just once. V was shortened by 0 bases and J by 5 bases, with 9 bases between the two germline ends. This CDR3 contains 14 residues. Germline CDR1 MNHEY, CDR2 SVGAGI. General study findings and limits: People with CMV and the relevant HLA were identified by cumulative public TCR beta family frequency.

The sequence derives from a human donor in good health (CMV status not recorded). Some clones in this sample may be carry-over from other donors' samples. The sequenced sample was cultured CD8+ T cells from PBMCs, obtained from culture after CMV antigen stimulation. J is TRBJ2-3 and V is TRBV6-5; D uncertain. The CDR3 DNA is TGTGCCAGCAGTTACTCGAGCTCAGGAGATACGCAGTATTTT. Protein product: CASSYSSSGDTQYF.